One sample yielded the 30 T cell receptor beta chains listed below, sequenced in a study of CD8 T cells in ankylosing spondylitis. TCRdb re-called the 5' RACE reads with MiXCR, one entry per CDR3 protein. The repertoire includes 340,000 or so distinct CDR3 sequences, approximately 14% of them detected once, and 0.95% to 1.4% sits in the top ten. Specimen: blood, either unsorted or a sorted T cell fraction (not recorded which). These receptors were obtained from a male donor with ankylosing spondylitis or in good health (not recorded which).

The J gene is TRBJ2-1, the V gene TRBV10-1; 11 nucleotides line up with TRBD2. Germline loops: CDR1 WNHNN, CDR2 SYGVQD (reference sequence). J was trimmed by 7 bases and V by 2 bases; bases with no gene match: 7. The CDR3 is 16 amino acids. The CDR3 DNA is TGCGCCAGCAGTGAGGGGACTAGCGGCGCCAGGAATGAGCAGTTCTTC. Translation: CASSEGTSGARNEQFF.

This clonotype was recorded a few times. This chain joins TRBV3-1 and TRBJ2-5, with 9 bases aligning to TRBD1. Germline values: CDR1 LGHDT, CDR2 YNNKEL (reference sequence). The CDR3 totals 16 residues. Losses at the gene ends were 0 bases for V and 5 bases for J; bases not matched to a gene: 7. The CDR3 sequence is CASSQDWDREGETQYF. CDR3 sequence (DNA): TGTGCCAGCAGCCAAGATTGGGACAGGGAAGGTGAGACCCAGTACTTC.

There are many counts of this clonotype. This chain links TRBV10-3 with TRBJ2-1; maybe TRBD1 (5 bases). V gave up 4 bases and J gave up 5 bases, with 15 bases separating them. Germline V lookup: CDR1 ENHRY, CDR2 SYGVKD. The CDR3 runs 15 residues. As DNA, the CDR3 is TGTGCCATCAGTGGAACAGGACATGGTAACAATGAGCAGTTCTTC. This encodes CAISGTGHGNNEQFF.

This clonotype showed up just a few times. The chain combines TRBV5-5 with TRBJ1-1, with D unresolved. This CDR3 is built from 15 residues. With 0 bases removed from V and 0 bases from J, the gap between germline ends came to 9 bases. Germline CDR1 SGHKS, CDR2 YYEKEE (reference sequence). In DNA, the CDR3 is TGTGCCAGCAGCTTGGCGAGGGAATTGAACACTGAAGCTTTCTTT. The encoded protein is CASSLARELNTEAFF.

The sample holds a few counts of this clonotype. The J gene is TRBJ2-7, the V gene TRBV12-3 or TRBV12-4; no reliable D call. CDR3 length equals 13 residues. V lost 2 bases to trimming and J lost 2 bases, with 7 bases between them. The CDR3 region has the DNA TGTGCCAGCAGTTTAAGGGCCCCCTACGAGCAGTACTTC. This sequence encodes CASSLRAPYEQYF.

This chain uses TRBV3-1 with TRBJ2-7; D may be TRBD1 or TRBD2 (7 bases each). In germline, CDR1 is LGHDT, CDR2 YNNKEL (reference sequence). Trimming took off 3 bases at V and 6 bases at J, with 12 bases between the two ends. This CDR3 contains 13 residues. In DNA form, the CDR3 reads TGTGCCAGCAGCCAGGGACAGCGGGGCGAGCAGTACTTC. Protein: CASSQGQRGEQYF.

This clonotype was observed a few times. J is TRBJ2-5 and V is TRBV2; D uncertain. The CDR3 contains 12 residues. Trimming took off 6 bases at V and 4 bases at J, with 9 bases between the two ends. Germline V gene data show CDR1 as SNHLY and CDR2 as FYNNEI. Here the CDR3 DNA reads TGTGCCAGCAGGTTGGGTTCAGAGACCCAGTACTTC. Protein sequence: CASRLGSETQYF. The whole variable domain, filled in from reference TRBV2 and TRBJ2-5, reads EPEVTQTPSHQVTQMGQEVILRCVPISNHLYFYWYRQILGQKVEFLVSFYNNEISEKSEIFDDQFSVERPDGSNFTLKIRSTKLEDSAMYFCASRLGSETQYFGPGTRLLVL.

The genes are TRBV12-3 or TRBV12-4 and TRBJ2-3, with D perhaps matching TRBD1 or TRBD2 (6 bases each). Deletions cut 3 bases from V and 11 bases from J, with 9 bases between. The CDR3 sequence is 11 residues long. The CDR3 nucleotides are TGTGCCAGCAGTTTGGGGGGCCAGCAGTATTTT. This translates into CASSLGGQQYF.

This chain uses TRBV5-1 with TRBJ2-3, with D unclear. V lost 0 bases and J lost 3, with 8 bases in between. Germline CDR1 is SGHRS and CDR2 is YFSETQ. The CDR3 is made up of 14 amino acids. The CDR3 region is CASSLAQGTDTQYF. Written as DNA, the CDR3 is TGCGCCAGCAGCTTGGCACAAGGGACAGATACGCAGTATTTT.

This clonotype occurred a few times. The chain is built from TRBV5-1 and TRBJ2-7; 8 positions match TRBD2. This CDR3 is 17 amino acids long. With V trimmed by 4 bases and J by 4 bases, 16 bases remained unmatched. From germline, CDR1 is SGHRS and CDR2 YFSETQ. The CDR3 DNA reads TGCGCCAGCAGCCCTGGTACCGGGACTAGTATCACGTACGAGCAGTACTTC. Its protein is CASSPGTGTSITYEQYF.

The chain has TRBV5-1 and TRBJ2-6; a weak D match, TRBD1 (5 bases). CDR3 size: 15 residues. The V end was cut by 0 bases, the J end by 2 bases, with 6 bases between. CDR1 and CDR2 from the germline V gene are SGHRS and YFSETQ. CDR3 loop: CASSLAGTGANVLTF. CDR3 nucleotide sequence: TGCGCCAGCAGCTTGGCAGGGACTGGGGCCAACGTCCTGACTTTC.

This clonotype has just a few counts. The genes are TRBV3-1 and TRBJ2-7; D might be TRBD1 (6 bases). CDR3 length: 15 residues. V shed 5 bases and J shed 0 bases, with 14 bases lying between them. Germline V lookup: CDR1 LGHDT, CDR2 YNNKEL (reference sequence). The CDR3 sequence: CASSRQDFSSYEQYF. In nucleotides, the CDR3 is TGTGCCAGCAGCAGACAGGACTTCTCCTCCTACGAGCAGTACTTC.

This clonotype has more than one count but fewer than ten. J is TRBJ1-6 and V is TRBV20-1, with TRBD1 matching 7 bases. The CDR3 has 14 amino acids. Germline V CDR1 and CDR2: DFQATT, SNEGSKA (reference sequence). V trimming: 6 bases; J trimming: 5 bases; junction bases outside the gene matches: 7. The CDR3 region has the DNA TGCAGTGCCGAACGACAGGGCGATAATTCACCCCTCCACTTT. This translates into CSAERQGDNSPLHF.

This clonotype was recorded at least ten times. The chain links TRBV4-2 to TRBJ2-1; 9 nucleotides align to TRBD2. The V gene end was trimmed by 4 bases and the J gene end by 2 bases; junction bases not matched to a gene: 6. The CDR3 sequence is 16 residues long. Looked up from germline, CDR1 is LGHNA and CDR2 is YNFKEQ. CDR3 bases: TGTGCCAGCAGCCCTCAGACTAGCGGAGCCTACAATGAGCAGTTCTTC. It translates to CASSPQTSGAYNEQFF.

This clonotype was seen only a few times. The chain links TRBV4-1 to TRBJ1-1, with D maybe TRBD1 (5 bases). Germline CDR1 is MGHRA and CDR2 is YSYEKL. Trimming shortened V by 0 bases and J by 9 bases, and 11 bases separated the two germline ends. This CDR3 is built from 13 residues. The CDR3 sequence: CASSQDLGRKAFF. The CDR3 DNA follows: TGCGCCAGCAGCCAAGATTTGGGACGGAAAGCTTTCTTT.

This clonotype has only a few counts. V is TRBV6-1 and J is TRBJ2-1; D possibly corresponds to TRBD2 (5 bases). V was cut by 7 bases and J by 6 bases, with 16 bases left in between. The CDR3 spans 14 residues. Germline V gene sequence: CDR1 MNHNS, CDR2 SASEGT. The CDR3 loop is CASKRDPQGNEQFF. CDR3 coding DNA: TGTGCCAGCAAGAGGGATCCCCAAGGCAATGAGCAGTTCTTC.

This clonotype showed up many times. The gene calls are TRBV10-3 and TRBJ2-5; D gene ambiguous. Germline values: CDR1 ENHRY, CDR2 SYGVKD. Deletions cut 5 bases from V and 4 bases from J, with 8 bases between. The CDR3 totals 12 residues. The CDR3 DNA is TGTGCCATCAGTTTCGCAGGAGAGACCCAGTACTTC. The encoded protein is CAISFAGETQYF.

The chain couples TRBV3-1 to TRBJ2-2; D unresolved. Germline-derived CDR1 and CDR2 are LGHDT and YNNKEL (reference sequence). This CDR3 spans 13 amino acids. Trimming took off 2 bases at V and 5 bases at J, with 6 bases between the two ends. CDR3 coding DNA: TGTGCCAGCAGCCAATTAAGTACCGGGGAGCTGTTTTTT. The encoded protein is CASSQLSTGELFF.

The chain joins TRBV10-3 to TRBJ2-1, with 14 bases lining up with TRBD2. Looked up from germline, CDR1 is ENHRY and CDR2 is SYGVKD. The junction had 4 bases not matched to a gene; V was cut back by 6 bases and J by 6 bases. The CDR3 is 15 residues long. The CDR3 nucleotides read TGTGCCATCAGAGGGACTAGCGGGGGTACCAATGAGCAGTTCTTC. It yields the protein CAIRGTSGGTNEQFF.

This rearrangement joins TRBV20-1 to TRBJ1-1; 7 bases line up with TRBD1. V lost 4 bases, J lost 4 bases, and 0 bases stayed unmatched. The CDR3 sequence is 11 residues long. Germline lookup yields CDR1 DFQATT and CDR2 SNEGSKA (reference sequence). CDR3 bases: TGCAGTGCTACAGGGGGCACTGAAGCTTTCTTT. It specifies CSATGGTEAFF.

The chain couples TRBV4-1 to TRBJ2-1; 13 bases fit TRBD2. Germline V gene sequence: CDR1 MGHRA, CDR2 YSYEKL. The CDR3 totals 14 residues. The V gene end was trimmed by 5 bases and the J gene end by 11 bases; junction bases not matched to a gene: 6. The CDR3 protein is CASSYTGTSGKQFF. The DNA of the CDR3 is TGCGCCAGCAGCTATACAGGGACTAGCGGGAAGCAGTTCTTC.

Concerning this clonotype: An end of the junction does not agree with germline; a read error may underlie this. This chain links TRBV12-3 or TRBV12-4 with TRBJ1-1, with 7 positions matching TRBD1. This CDR3 is 13 amino acids long. CDR3 in amino acids: CASNEQGNSEAFF. In nucleotides, the CDR3 is TGTGCCAGCAATGAACAGGGGAACTCTGAAGCTTTCTTT.

Only a few counts were recorded for this clonotype. The chain employs TRBV5-1 and TRBJ2-3; 7 bases align to TRBD2. This CDR3 is 15 amino acids long. CDR1 is SGHRS, CDR2 YFSETQ, per germline. The ends lost 2 bases at V and 8 bases at J; junction bases unmatched: 11. This CDR3 reads CASSLMLPGGGTQYF. DNA of the CDR3: TGCGCCAGCAGCTTAATGCTCCCAGGCGGGGGTACGCAGTATTTT.

The chain links TRBV12-3 or TRBV12-4 to TRBJ2-5; 7 bases agree with TRBD2. The CDR3 has 13 residues. The V segment lost 4 bases and the J segment 10 bases; nucleotides outside the gene matches: 9. The CDR3 here is CASSSRTGGSQYF. In DNA, the CDR3 is TGTGCCAGCAGTTCCCGGACGGGGGGTAGCCAGTACTTC.

The chain carries TRBV2 and TRBJ2-1, with 9 bases identical to TRBD2. Germline assignment: CDR1 SNHLY and CDR2 FYNNEI. The V segment lost 4 bases and the J segment 0 bases; nucleotides outside the gene matches: 10. This CDR3 is 18 amino acids long. CDR3 loop: CASSAMGGRAFSYNEQFF. The CDR3 coding sequence is TGTGCCAGCAGTGCTATGGGCGGGAGGGCCTTCTCCTACAATGAGCAGTTCTTC.

This clonotype was observed a handful of times. The CDR3 DNA reads as TGTGCCAGCAGTTTAGGTGCTTCCCTCTACGAGCAGTACTTC. Protein sequence: CASSLGASLYEQYF. V and J are TRBV12-3 or TRBV12-4 and TRBJ2-7, with D uncertain. The V and J ends lost 1 base and 3 bases respectively, with 10 bases between them. This CDR3 is built from 14 residues.

This clonotype came up a few times. The chain combines TRBV2 with TRBJ2-6; possibly TRBD1 for D (6 bases). Germline-derived CDR1 and CDR2 are SNHLY and FYNNEI. The ends were cut back, 4 bases at V and 0 bases at J, with 13 bases in the middle. This CDR3 contains 17 residues. The CDR3 DNA reads as TGTGCCAGCAGTGGTGCAGGGGTCGTCTCTGGGGCCAACGTCCTGACTTTC. It codes for CASSGAGVVSGANVLTF.

The chain uses TRBV7-2 and TRBJ2-7, with a tentative D call TRBD1 (6 bases). Germline V gives CDR1 SGHTA, CDR2 FQGNSA. Trimming removed 3 bases from V and 1 base from J, with 10 bases in between. The CDR3 contains 14 residues. The CDR3 region is CASSFRQVSYEQYF. The CDR3 coding sequence is TGTGCCAGCAGCTTCCGACAGGTTTCCTACGAGCAGTACTTC.

The J gene is TRBJ2-3, the V gene TRBV30; 12 bases match TRBD2. Trimming took 2 bases from V and 2 from J; bases not matched to a gene: 5. CDR3 length: 16 amino acids. The germline V gene has CDR1 GTSNPN and CDR2 SVGIG (reference sequence). CDR3 loop: CAWSRLAGVFTDTQYF. In DNA, the CDR3 is TGTGCCTGGAGTCGACTAGCGGGAGTTTTCACAGATACGCAGTATTTT.

This clonotype has only a few counts. The V gene is TRBV6-1, the J gene TRBJ2-3, with 8 nucleotides matching TRBD1. The J segment lost 4 bases and the V segment lost 1 base, leaving 1 base of the junction unmatched. Germline V gene lookup returns CDR1 MNHNS and CDR2 SASEGT. The CDR3 runs to 14 residues. In DNA, the CDR3 is TGTGCCAGCAGTGAAGGGACAGGGTCAGATACGCAGTATTTT. It yields the protein CASSEGTGSDTQYF.